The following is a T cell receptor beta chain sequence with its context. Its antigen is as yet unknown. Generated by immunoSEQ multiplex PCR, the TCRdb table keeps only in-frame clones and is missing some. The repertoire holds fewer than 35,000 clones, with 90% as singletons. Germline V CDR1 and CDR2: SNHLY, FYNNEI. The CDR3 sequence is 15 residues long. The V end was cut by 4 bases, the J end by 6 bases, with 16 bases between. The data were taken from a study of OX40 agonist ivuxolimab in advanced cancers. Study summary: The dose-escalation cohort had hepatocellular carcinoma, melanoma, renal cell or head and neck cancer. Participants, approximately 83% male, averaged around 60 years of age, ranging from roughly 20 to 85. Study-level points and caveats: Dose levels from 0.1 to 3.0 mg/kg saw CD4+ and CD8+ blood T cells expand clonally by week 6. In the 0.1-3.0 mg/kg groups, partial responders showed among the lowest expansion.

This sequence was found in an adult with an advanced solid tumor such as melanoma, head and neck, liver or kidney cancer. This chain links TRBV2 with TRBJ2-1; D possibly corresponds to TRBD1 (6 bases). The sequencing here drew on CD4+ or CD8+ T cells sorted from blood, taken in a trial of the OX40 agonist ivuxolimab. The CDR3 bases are TGTGCCAGCAGTGCCGGGACATTGTTAAGCAATGAGCAGTTCTTC. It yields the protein CASSAGTLLSNEQFF.